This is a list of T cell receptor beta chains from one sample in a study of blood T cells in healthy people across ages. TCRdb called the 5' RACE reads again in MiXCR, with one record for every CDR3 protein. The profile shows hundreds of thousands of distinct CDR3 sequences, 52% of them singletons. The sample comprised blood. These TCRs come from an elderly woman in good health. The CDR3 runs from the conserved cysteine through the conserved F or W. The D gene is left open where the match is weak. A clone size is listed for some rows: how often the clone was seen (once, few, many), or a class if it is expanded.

TGCAGCGTTCGACTAGCCTCCTACGAGCAGTACTTC	CSVRLASYEQYF	TRBD2	many	12	TRBV29-1	TRBJ2-7
TGTGCCAGCAGCAACGGACAGGGGTTCGGTTCACCCCTCCACTTT	CASSNGQGFGSPLHF	TRBD1	-	15	TRBV7-9	TRBJ1-6
TGTGCCAGCAGCCAAGGGAATAGCAATCAGCCCCAGCATTTT	CASSQGNSNQPQHF	-	-	14	TRBV3-1	TRBJ1-5
TGTGCCAGCAGCCCAAAGCCCCCGACAGAGAACACCGGGGAGCTGTTTTTT	CASSPKPPTENTGELFF	-	few	17	TRBV7-9	TRBJ2-2
TGTGCCAGCAGCGGCCGACAGGTCGTTGAGCAGTTCTTC	CASSGRQVVEQFF	-	-	13	TRBV9	TRBJ2-1
TGCGCCAGCAGCCAAGGGGCGATCCCAGACTATGGCTACACCTTC	CASSQGAIPDYGYTF	-	few	15	TRBV4-1	TRBJ1-2
TGTGCCAGCAGTTCCCCTTGGACAGGGCGGCTGAGGGGGTCAGATACGCAGTATTTT	CASSSPWTGRLRGSDTQYF	TRBD1	-	19	TRBV28	TRBJ2-3
TGTGCCAGCAGTTACTACAGTCCGAATGAGCAGTTCTTC	CASSYYSPNEQFF	-	-	13	TRBV12-3/TRBV12-4	TRBJ2-1
TGCAGTGCTACATCAAGGGGGGAGTATGGCTACACCTTC	CSATSRGEYGYTF	-	-	13	TRBV20-1	TRBJ1-2
TGTGCCAGCAGCCGAGCGGGACACTTCCAAGAGACCCAGTACTTC	CASSRAGHFQETQYF	-	many	15	TRBV7-2	TRBJ2-5
TGTGCCAGCAGCTTAGCCCCACGGACAGTAGCCAAAAACATTCAGTACTTC	CASSLAPRTVAKNIQYF	-	-	17	TRBV7-8	TRBJ2-4
TGCGCCAGCAGCCTTGACAGGACAAGATCCTACGAGCAGTACTTC	CASSLDRTRSYEQYF	-	many	15	TRBV4-1	TRBJ2-7
TGTGCCAGCAGCCTCTTGGGGACTAGCGGGAGAACTGAGCAGTTCTTC	CASSLLGTSGRTEQFF	TRBD2	many	16	TRBV5-5	TRBJ2-1
TGCAGCGCCAGGCCCGAGTACAATGAGCAGTTCTTC	CSARPEYNEQFF	-	-	12	TRBV29-1	TRBJ2-1
TGTGCCAGCAGTCCCGGGACAGGGAGGAATGAGCAGTACTTC	CASSPGTGRNEQYF	TRBD1	-	14	TRBV6-5	TRBJ2-7
TGTGCCAGCAGCTTAGGGGGGGCTCTAAGGGACAGCAATCAGCCCCAGCATTTT	CASSLGGALRDSNQPQHF	-	-	18	TRBV11-2	TRBJ1-5
TGTGCCAGCAGTCCGCAGGGTCGCTATGGCTACACCTTC	CASSPQGRYGYTF	-	few	13	TRBV6-5	TRBJ1-2
TGTGCCAGCAGTTACAAGGCGGCTAGATTGTACAATGAGCAGTTCTTC	CASSYKAARLYNEQFF	-	many	16	TRBV6-5	TRBJ2-1
TGCGCCAGCAGGGGCGGTGGAAACACCATATATTTT	CASRGGGNTIYF	-	-	12	TRBV5-1	TRBJ1-3
TGTGCCATCAGTGCCTTCTCTATTGGACTAGCGGGAAACACAGATACGCAGTATTTT	CAISAFSIGLAGNTDTQYF	TRBD2	-	19	TRBV10-3	TRBJ2-3
TGTGCCAGCGGGGGATCTGGGGCAGATACGCAGTATTTT	CASGGSGADTQYF	-	-	13	TRBV7-2	TRBJ2-3
TGTGCCAGCAGCCAAGAGGGGTCCTTATACAATGAGCAGTTCTTC	CASSQEGSLYNEQFF	-	-	15	TRBV3-1	TRBJ2-1
TGTGCCAGCAGTGAATCGAGACGGGCTAATTCACCCCTCCACTTT	CASSESRRANSPLHF	-	-	15	TRBV25-1	TRBJ1-6
TGTGCCTGGAACTCCGGGAGAGAGACCCAGTACTTC	CAWNSGRETQYF	-	-	12	TRBV30	TRBJ2-5
TGTGCCAGCAGCTTAAGTGCGGGGTATAATTCACCCCTCCACTTT	CASSLSAGYNSPLHF	-	many	15	TRBV7-3	TRBJ1-6
TGTGCCAGCAGTGAGGGACAGGGAATAAACACAGATACGCAGTATTTT	CASSEGQGINTDTQYF	TRBD1	-	16	TRBV6-1	TRBJ2-3
TGTGCCATCAGTGACCCTAGCGGGATTAAGTACTTC	CAISDPSGIKYF	TRBD2	many	12	TRBV10-3	TRBJ2-7
TGTGCCAGCAGCCGGGGACTAGGTCCCACCAACGAGCAGTACTTC	CASSRGLGPTNEQYF	TRBD2	many	15	TRBV3-1	TRBJ2-7
TGCAGTGCTAGAGCGCTGCAAGGAGCCGCGAACACCGGGGAGCTGTTTTTT	CSARALQGAANTGELFF	-	few	17	TRBV20-1	TRBJ2-2
TGCAGTGTTTCTTGGGGAGTTAATGAAAAACTGTCTTTT	CSVSWGVNEKLSF	-	-	13	TRBV20-1	TRBJ1-4
TGCGCCAGCAGTGAGTGGGAGGCAGGGGCTTGGGAGCAGTACTTC	CASSEWEAGAWEQYF	-	-	15	TRBV10-2	TRBJ2-4
TGCAGTGCTAGAGATCGACCGTCCCGGACCCACACCGGGGAGCTGTTTTTT	CSARDRPSRTHTGELFF	-	-	17	TRBV20-1	TRBJ2-2
TGTGCCACCAGCAGAGATCGGGGGGCCTCCTACGAGCAGTACTTC	CATSRDRGASYEQYF	-	few	15	TRBV15	TRBJ2-7
TGCGCCAGCAGCCCAGGACCTTCGAACACTGAAGCTTTCTTT	CASSPGPSNTEAFF	-	few	14	TRBV5-1	TRBJ1-1
TGTGCCAGCAGGCTAGGGGTAGAGCCAGATACGCAGTATTTT	CASRLGVEPDTQYF	-	-	14	TRBV12-3/TRBV12-4	TRBJ2-3
TGCAGTGCTAGAGATACAGGCAATCAGCCCCAGCATTTT	CSARDTGNQPQHF	-	many	13	TRBV20-1	TRBJ1-5
TGTGCCGCCAGTGGGGACAAAGTTCTCGGGGAGCTGTTTTTT	CAASGDKVLGELFF	-	few	14	TRBV30	TRBJ2-2
TGTGCCAGCAGCCAAGATCTCGGGGGAGGGTACTACAATGAGCAGTTCTTC	CASSQDLGGGYYNEQFF	TRBD2	many	17	TRBV3-1	TRBJ2-1
TGTGCCAGCAGTCAGACAGAGAACTATGGCTACACCTTC	CASSQTENYGYTF	-	-	13	TRBV6-5	TRBJ1-2
TGCAGTGCTAGAGATCTTCGAGAGTCCCGCGCCCAGTACTTC	CSARDLRESRAQYF	-	many	14	TRBV20-1	TRBJ2-5
TGTGCCACCAGTGAGGTGACAGGGGGTACGCAGTATTTT	CATSEVTGGTQYF	TRBD1	-	13	TRBV24-1	TRBJ2-3
TGCAGTGCTAGAGATGACCTAACAGATACGCAGTATTTT	CSARDDLTDTQYF	-	-	13	TRBV20-1	TRBJ2-3
TGTGCCAGCACCAGTGCGGTTGGGGGAAAGACCCGGTACTTC	CASTSAVGGKTRYF	-	-	14	TRBV12-3/TRBV12-4	TRBJ2-7
TGTGCCAGCAGTCCCTCTAGCGGGTCCTACGATGAGCAGTTCTTC	CASSPSSGSYDEQFF	TRBD2	-	15	TRBV12-3/TRBV12-4	TRBJ2-1
TGTGCCAGCAGTGATGGTGGGCGGGGCTACGAGCAGTACTTC	CASSDGGRGYEQYF	-	-	14	TRBV9	TRBJ2-7
TGCAGCGTTGGACCGGGGGCCCCTGGCACTGAAGCTTTCTTT	CSVGPGAPGTEAFF	-	-	14	TRBV29-1	TRBJ1-1
TGTGCCATCAGTGAGGCGGGAGTAAACATTCAGTACTTC	CAISEAGVNIQYF	TRBD2	-	13	TRBV10-3	TRBJ2-4
TGTGCCAGCAGTTGGCGACTAGAAATCACAGATACGCAGTATTTT	CASSWRLEITDTQYF	-	-	15	TRBV6-6	TRBJ2-3
TGTGCCAGCAGCGTCGCAGATAGCTCCTACGAGCAGTACTTC	CASSVADSSYEQYF	-	many	14	TRBV9	TRBJ2-7
TGTGCCAGCAGTGTTGCTGGACAGCAAGAGACCCAGTACTTC	CASSVAGQQETQYF	-	-	14	TRBV12-3/TRBV12-4	TRBJ2-5
TGTGCCAGCAGTTACAAGGGACAGGGGGCTCGAGAGACCCAGTACTTC	CASSYKGQGARETQYF	TRBD1	-	16	TRBV6-2/TRBV6-3	TRBJ2-5
TGTGCCAGCAGTGGACTAGGGAACGCTGAAGCTTTCTTT	CASSGLGNAEAFF	-	-	13	TRBV12-3/TRBV12-4	TRBJ1-1